This T cell receptor (beta chain) was sequenced in a study of lymphopenia after photon versus proton radiotherapy. Some clones are missing from TCRdb's copy, which holds only in-frame ones; the method was immunoSEQ multiplex PCR. The data contain around 66,000 clones, approximately 83% of them seen just once; the ten biggest clones take up more than 2%. V lost 2 bases to trimming and J lost 2 bases, with 10 bases between them. The CDR3 contains 14 residues. The germline V gene has CDR1 MGHDK and CDR2 SYGVNS. This clonotype originated in a man between 40 and 49 years old with gastric cancer. Sample: peripheral blood, taken from a patient treated with photon-based radiotherapy. The chain links TRBV25-1 to TRBJ2-7; D may correspond to TRBD1 or TRBD2 (6 bases each). The CDR3 DNA follows: TGTGCCAGCAGTGAAATGGGGGGCACCTACGAGCAGTACTTC. Its protein is CASSEMGGTYEQYF.